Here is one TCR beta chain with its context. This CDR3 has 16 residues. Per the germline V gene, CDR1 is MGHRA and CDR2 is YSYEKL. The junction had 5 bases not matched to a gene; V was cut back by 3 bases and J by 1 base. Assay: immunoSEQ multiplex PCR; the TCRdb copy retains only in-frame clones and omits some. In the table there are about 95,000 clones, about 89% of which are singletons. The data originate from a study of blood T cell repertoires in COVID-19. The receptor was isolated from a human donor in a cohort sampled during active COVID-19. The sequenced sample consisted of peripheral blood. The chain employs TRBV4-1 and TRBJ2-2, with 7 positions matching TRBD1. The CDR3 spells CASSHRDSGNTGELFF. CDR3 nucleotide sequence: TGCGCCAGCAGCCATAGGGACAGCGGGAACACCGGGGAGCTGTTTTTT.